The 7 T cell receptor beta chains below all came from one sample that was sequenced in a study of cytomegalovirus exposure and HLA in healthy donors. Vbeta (60) and Jbeta (13) primers were used in the PCR. Clones were read by immunoSEQ multiplex PCR, and TCRdb kept only the in-frame ones, dropping some. Here the sample spans 120,000 to 150,000 clones, about four fifths being singletons. Sequencing was done on a sample of PBMCs. These receptor sequences come from a female donor in good health and CMV-seronegative.

The chain recombines TRBV27 with TRBJ2-1; 9 nucleotides align to TRBD2. Germline trimming cut 5 bases from V and 10 bases from J; bases unmatched to any gene: 12. The germline CDR1 and CDR2 sequences are MNHEY and SMNVEV (reference sequence). The CDR3 runs to 15 residues. CDR3 region: CASSRGGGARGEQFF. The CDR3, as DNA: TGTGCCAGCAGTCGGGGCGGGGGGGCCCGGGGGGAGCAGTTCTTC.

The chain employs TRBV5-1 and TRBJ1-6; D is unresolved. V was cut by 3 bases and J by 14 bases, with 15 bases left in between. The CDR3 totals 13 residues. The germline CDR1 and CDR2 sequences are SGHRS and YFSETQ. Here the CDR3 DNA reads TGCGCCAGCAGCTCGGACTATCCGCCGACCCTCCACTTT. This translates into CASSSDYPPTLHF.

As to this clone: Distinct nucleotide sequences in the sample also encode this CDR3. V gene TRBV30 combines with J gene TRBJ1-1; 9 bases fit TRBD1. Losses at the gene ends were 0 bases for V and 7 bases for J; bases not matched to a gene: 12. The CDR3 spans 16 residues. Germline V gives CDR1 GTSNPN, CDR2 SVGIG (reference sequence). The CDR3 sequence: CAWSVGTGWVQNEAFF. In DNA, the CDR3 is TGTGCCTGGAGTGTAGGGACAGGGTGGGTACAAAATGAAGCTTTCTTT.

This chain uses TRBV7-9 with TRBJ1-5; perhaps TRBD1 as D (6 bases). CDR1 is SEHNR, CDR2 FQNEAQ, per germline (reference sequence). Trimming took off 1 base at V and 4 bases at J, with 8 bases between the two ends. The CDR3 contains 14 residues. CDR3 amino acids: CASSLGQGNQPQHF. CDR3 sequence (DNA): TGTGCCAGCAGCTTAGGGCAGGGGAATCAGCCCCAGCATTTT. Full variable domain (rest looked up from reference TRBV7-9 and TRBJ1-5): DTGVSQNPRHKITKRGQNVTFRCDPISEHNRLYWYRQTLGQGPEFLTYFQNEAQLEKSRLLSDRFSAERPKGSFSTLEIQRTEQGDSAMYLCASSLGQGNQPQHFGDGTRLSIL.

The V gene is TRBV28, the J gene TRBJ1-5; 7 bases map to TRBD1. There are 15 residues in the CDR3. The germline CDR1 and CDR2 sequences are MDHEN and SYDVKM. The V segment lost 7 bases and the J segment 5 bases; nucleotides outside the gene matches: 11. The CDR3 loop is CASTRQGVKDQPQHF. The CDR3 DNA follows: TGTGCCAGCACGCGGCAGGGGGTGAAGGATCAGCCCCAGCATTTT.

CDR3 region: CASSLDGVGAFF. CDR3 nucleotide sequence: TGCGCCAGCAGCCTCGACGGGGTGGGAGCTTTCTTT. The genes are TRBV4-1 and TRBJ1-1, with D unresolved. The V and J ends lost 4 bases and 10 bases respectively, with 13 bases between them. The CDR3 runs to 12 residues. In germline, CDR1 is MGHRA, CDR2 YSYEKL.

In DNA, the CDR3 is TGTGCCAGCAGCCAAGGACAGGGTTTCACTAATGAAAAACTGTTTTTT. Translation gives CASSQGQGFTNEKLFF. This rearrangement joins TRBV14 to TRBJ1-4; 7 bases agree with TRBD1. Germline CDR1 is SGHDN and CDR2 is FVKESK. The CDR3 sequence is 16 residues long. V shed 1 base, J shed 2 bases, and the junction held 4 bases outside the gene matches.